The next 5 T cell receptor beta chains were all read from a single sample in a study of shared clonotypes between healthy human individuals. Generated by immunoSEQ multiplex PCR, the TCRdb table keeps only in-frame clones and is missing some. The data hold roughly 2,000,000 clones, with about 95% observed a single time. Only CD45RO-negative cells positively selected for CCR7 counted as naive CD8 cells, so terminally differentiated effector memory CD45RA+ cells were excluded. The sample consisted of naive CD8+ T cells sorted from blood. Receptors originate from a man aged 18 to 29 in good health.

In its sample, this clone was seen once. This chain links TRBV6-5 with TRBJ2-7; a weak D match, TRBD1 (6 bases). Looked up from germline, CDR1 is MNHEY and CDR2 is SVGAGI. The CDR3 length is 14 residues. Trimming removed 10 bases at V and 3 bases at J, with 19 bases between. The CDR3 reads CATSAYQGFYEQYF. CDR3 in DNA: TGTGCCACCTCCGCTTACCAGGGGTTCTACGAGCAGTACTTC.

This clone was detected once. CDR3: CASSTTGALNNEQFF. Here the CDR3 DNA reads TGTGCCAGTAGTACGACAGGGGCCCTCAACAATGAGCAGTTCTTC. The chain links TRBV19 to TRBJ2-1; 8 nucleotides agree with TRBD1. Germline CDR1 LNHDA, CDR2 SQIVND (reference sequence). Germline trimming cut 4 bases from V and 5 bases from J; bases unmatched to any gene: 7. This CDR3 comprises 15 residues.

The chain combines TRBV5-6 with TRBJ2-1; 7 nucleotides align to TRBD2. Germline trimming cut 2 bases from V and 10 bases from J; bases unmatched to any gene: 3. This CDR3 comprises 12 residues. CDR1 is SGHDT and CDR2 is YYEEEE in the germline V gene. Written as DNA, the CDR3 is TGTGCCAGCAGCTTTGGACTAGACGAGCAGTTCTTC. This sequence encodes CASSFGLDEQFF.

V usage is TRBV7-3 and J usage is TRBJ1-1; D is possibly TRBD1 (6 bases). This CDR3 has 16 residues. Germline CDR1 reads SGHTA; CDR2 reads FQGTGA. The ends were cut back, 2 bases at V and 6 bases at J, with 19 bases in the middle. CDR3 DNA sequence: TGTGCCAGCAGCTTAGGCCCCCAAACAGGGTTTCCTGAAGCTTTCTTT. This sequence encodes CASSLGPQTGFPEAFF.

The chain joins TRBV27 to TRBJ2-2, with unresolved D. V shed 1 base and J shed 6 bases, with 6 bases lying between them. The CDR3 is 13 residues long. The germline V gene encodes CDR1 MNHEY and CDR2 SMNVEV (reference sequence). The CDR3 nucleotides read TGTGCCAGCAGTTTATGGTCCCCCGGGGAGCTGTTTTTT. Its translation: CASSLWSPGELFF.